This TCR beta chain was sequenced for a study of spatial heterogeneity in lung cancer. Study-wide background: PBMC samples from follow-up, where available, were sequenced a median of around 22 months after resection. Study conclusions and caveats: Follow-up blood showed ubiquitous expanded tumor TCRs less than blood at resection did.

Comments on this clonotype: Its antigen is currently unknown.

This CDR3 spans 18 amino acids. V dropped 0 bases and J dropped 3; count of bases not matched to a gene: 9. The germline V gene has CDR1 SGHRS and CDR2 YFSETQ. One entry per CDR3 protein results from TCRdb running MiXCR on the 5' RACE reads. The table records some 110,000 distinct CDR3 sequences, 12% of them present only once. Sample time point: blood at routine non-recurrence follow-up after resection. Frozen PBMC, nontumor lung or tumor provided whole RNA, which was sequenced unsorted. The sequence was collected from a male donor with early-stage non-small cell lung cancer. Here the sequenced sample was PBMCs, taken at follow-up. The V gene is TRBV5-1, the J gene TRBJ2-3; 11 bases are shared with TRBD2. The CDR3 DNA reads TGCGCCAGCAGCTTGGAGCCTAGCGGGGGGCAATGGACAGATACGCAGTATTTT. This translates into CASSLEPSGGQWTDTQYF.